The sequence of this T cell receptor (beta chain) was determined in a study of blood T cell repertoires in COVID-19. Study as a whole: Samples taken during acute and convalescent COVID-19 were collected in the United States, Italy and Spain. Sample material is recorded as cDNA or gDNA derived from T cells, B-cell-depleted T cells, or PBMCs.

Germline trimming cut 7 bases from V and 6 bases from J; bases unmatched to any gene: 8. This CDR3 is 14 amino acids long. The germline CDR1 and CDR2 sequences are SGHTA and FQGNSA. Per the original data handling: Reference gene primer amplification gave estimated nucleated cell counts. Produced via immunoSEQ multiplex PCR; TCRdb's table is partial and in-frame only. The DNA was the basis for D and trimming; V, J and clone size are from that table. The sample includes 200,000 to 250,000 clones, about 90% seen only once; the top ten take 0.65% to 0.85%. Seattle's enrolled individuals joined amid active infection and were then monitored longitudinally.

Material for sequencing was peripheral blood. The source of this sequence is a man between 60 and 75 years old with COVID-19, enrolled during active disease. The chain recombines TRBV7-2 with TRBJ2-1, with 8 nucleotides matching TRBD2. The CDR3 is CASTLGLEVNEQFF. The CDR3 DNA reads TGTGCCAGCACCCTGGGACTAGAAGTCAATGAGCAGTTCTTC.